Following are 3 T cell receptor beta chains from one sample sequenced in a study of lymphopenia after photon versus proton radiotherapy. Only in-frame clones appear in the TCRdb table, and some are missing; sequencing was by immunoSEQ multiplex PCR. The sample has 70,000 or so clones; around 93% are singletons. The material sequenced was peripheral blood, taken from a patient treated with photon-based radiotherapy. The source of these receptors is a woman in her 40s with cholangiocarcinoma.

The CDR3 nucleotides are TGCGCCAGCAACAGGACGGAGAACACTGAAGCTTTCTTT. This encodes CASNRTENTEAFF. The rearrangement uses TRBV10-2 and TRBJ1-1; tentative D call: TRBD1 (5 bases). This CDR3 has 13 amino acids. CDR1 WSHSY and CDR2 SAAADI come from the germline V gene. Trimming took off 7 bases at V and 1 base at J, with 10 bases between the two ends.

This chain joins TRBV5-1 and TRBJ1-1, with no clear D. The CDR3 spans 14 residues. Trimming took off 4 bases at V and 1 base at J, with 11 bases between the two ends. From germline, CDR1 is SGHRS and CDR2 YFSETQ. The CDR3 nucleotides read TGCGCCAGCAGCGCGGTTGGCCGGAACACTGAAGCTTTCTTT. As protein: CASSAVGRNTEAFF. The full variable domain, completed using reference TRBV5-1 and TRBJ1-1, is KAGVTQTPRYLIKTRGQQVTLSCSPISGHRSVSWYQQTPGQGLQFLFEYFSETQRNKGNFPGRFSGRQFSNSRSEMNVSTLELGDSALYLCASSAVGRNTEAFFGQGTRLTVV.

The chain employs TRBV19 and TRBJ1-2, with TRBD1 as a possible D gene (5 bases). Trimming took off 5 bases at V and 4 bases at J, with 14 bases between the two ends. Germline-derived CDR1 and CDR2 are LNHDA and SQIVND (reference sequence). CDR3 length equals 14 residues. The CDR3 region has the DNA TGTGCCAGTAGTGTCGAAACAGGCTTCTATGGCTACACCTTC. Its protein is CASSVETGFYGYTF.